Described below is a single T cell receptor (beta chain) sequence and its context. The record originates from a study of blood T cell repertoires in COVID-19. Study overall: Collection of acute and convalescent COVID-19 samples took place in the United States, Italy and Spain.

Original data processing: Reference gene primer amplification in the assay estimated nucleated cell counts. TCRdb's copy holds only in-frame clones and misses some; the assay was immunoSEQ multiplex PCR. Clonal size and the V and J genes are those of that table, whereas D and trimming came from the DNA. The top ten hold just over 15% of the sample, which has just over 95,000 clones, approximately 87% seen once. The CDR3 loop spans 14 amino acids. V was shortened by 2 bases and J by 1 base, with 9 bases between the two germline ends. Germline values: CDR1 LNHNV, CDR2 YYDKDF (reference sequence). The source of this sequence is a human donor in a cohort sampled during active COVID-19. The J gene is TRBJ2-7, the V gene TRBV15; D perhaps matches TRBD1 (5 bases). Sample: peripheral blood. The CDR3 sequence: CATSRTGLSYEQYF. DNA for the CDR3: TGTGCCACCAGCAGAACAGGTCTTTCCTACGAGCAGTACTTC.